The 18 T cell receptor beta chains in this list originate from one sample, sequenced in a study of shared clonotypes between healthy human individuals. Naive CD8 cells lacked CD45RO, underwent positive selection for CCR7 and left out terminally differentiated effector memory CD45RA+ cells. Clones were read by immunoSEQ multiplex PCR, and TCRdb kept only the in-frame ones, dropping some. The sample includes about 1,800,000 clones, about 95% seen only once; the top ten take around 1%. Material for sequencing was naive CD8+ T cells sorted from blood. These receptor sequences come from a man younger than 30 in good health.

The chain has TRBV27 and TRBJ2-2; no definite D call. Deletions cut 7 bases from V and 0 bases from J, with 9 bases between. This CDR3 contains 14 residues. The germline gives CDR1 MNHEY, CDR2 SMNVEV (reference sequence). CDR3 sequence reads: CASTFSANTGELFF. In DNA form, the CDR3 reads TGTGCCAGCACCTTCTCCGCGAACACCGGGGAGCTGTTTTTT.

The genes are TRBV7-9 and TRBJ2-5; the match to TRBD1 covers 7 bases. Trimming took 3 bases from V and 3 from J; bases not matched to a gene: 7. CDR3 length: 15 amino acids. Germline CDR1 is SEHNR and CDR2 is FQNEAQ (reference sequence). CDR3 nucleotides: TGTGCCAGCAGCTTTACACAGGGGATTGAAGAGACCCAGTACTTC. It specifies CASSFTQGIEETQYF.

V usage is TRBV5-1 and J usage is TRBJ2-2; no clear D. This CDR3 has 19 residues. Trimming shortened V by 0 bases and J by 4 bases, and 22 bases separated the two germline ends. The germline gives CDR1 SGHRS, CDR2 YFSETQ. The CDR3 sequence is CASSLDFTGTSSITGELFF. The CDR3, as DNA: TGCGCCAGCAGCTTGGACTTCACGGGTACCTCATCAATCACCGGGGAGCTGTTTTTT.

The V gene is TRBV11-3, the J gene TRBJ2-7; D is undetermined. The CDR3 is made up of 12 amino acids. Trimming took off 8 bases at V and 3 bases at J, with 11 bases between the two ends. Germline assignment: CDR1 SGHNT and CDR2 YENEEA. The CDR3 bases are TGTGCCAGCTTCGTCCGTCGCTACGAGCAGTACTTC. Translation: CASFVRRYEQYF.

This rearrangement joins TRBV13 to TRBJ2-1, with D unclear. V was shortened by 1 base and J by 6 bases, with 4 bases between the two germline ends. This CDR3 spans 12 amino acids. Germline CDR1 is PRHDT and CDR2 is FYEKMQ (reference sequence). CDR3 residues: CASSLVTNEQFF. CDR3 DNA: TGTGCCAGCAGCTTAGTAACCAATGAGCAGTTCTTC.

CDR3 nucleotide sequence: TGCGCCAGCAGAGAGGACCCAAGGGACACTGAAGCTTTCTTT. It codes for CASREDPRDTEAFF. This chain connects TRBV5-1 to TRBJ1-1; the D is unclear. Per the germline V gene, CDR1 is SGHRS and CDR2 is YFSETQ. V was cut by 5 bases and J by 3 bases, with 14 bases left in between. The CDR3 totals 14 residues.

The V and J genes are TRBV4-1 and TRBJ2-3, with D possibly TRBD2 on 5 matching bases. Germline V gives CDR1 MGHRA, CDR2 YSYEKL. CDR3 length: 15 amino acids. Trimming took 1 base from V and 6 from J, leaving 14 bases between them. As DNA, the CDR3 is TGCGCCAGCAGCCAAGTCACTAGTGGATGGGATACGCAGTATTTT. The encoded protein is CASSQVTSGWDTQYF.

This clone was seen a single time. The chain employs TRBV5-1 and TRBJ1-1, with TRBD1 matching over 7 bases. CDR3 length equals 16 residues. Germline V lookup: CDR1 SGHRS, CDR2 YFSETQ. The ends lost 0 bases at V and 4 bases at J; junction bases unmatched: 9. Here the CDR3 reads CASSLGLQGFSTEAFF. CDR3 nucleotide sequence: TGCGCCAGCAGCTTGGGCCTACAGGGGTTCAGCACTGAAGCTTTCTTT.

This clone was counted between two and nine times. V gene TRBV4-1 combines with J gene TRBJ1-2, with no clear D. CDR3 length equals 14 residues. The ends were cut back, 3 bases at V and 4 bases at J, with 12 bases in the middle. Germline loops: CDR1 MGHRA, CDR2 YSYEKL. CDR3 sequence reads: CASSQGQEGYGYTF. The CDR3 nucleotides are TGCGCCAGCAGCCAGGGCCAGGAGGGCTATGGCTACACCTTC.

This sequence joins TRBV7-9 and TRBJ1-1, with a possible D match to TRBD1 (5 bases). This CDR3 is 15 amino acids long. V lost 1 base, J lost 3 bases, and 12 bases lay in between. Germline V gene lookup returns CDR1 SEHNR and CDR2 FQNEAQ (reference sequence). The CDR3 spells CASSLVSGAYTEAFF. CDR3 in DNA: TGTGCCAGCAGCTTAGTGAGCGGGGCATACACTGAAGCTTTCTTT.

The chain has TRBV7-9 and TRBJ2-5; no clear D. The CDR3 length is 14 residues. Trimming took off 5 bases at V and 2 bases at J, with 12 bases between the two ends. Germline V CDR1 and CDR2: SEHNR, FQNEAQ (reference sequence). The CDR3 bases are TGTGCCAGCAGCCACCCGGGCCGGCAAGAGACCCAGTACTTC. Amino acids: CASSHPGRQETQYF.

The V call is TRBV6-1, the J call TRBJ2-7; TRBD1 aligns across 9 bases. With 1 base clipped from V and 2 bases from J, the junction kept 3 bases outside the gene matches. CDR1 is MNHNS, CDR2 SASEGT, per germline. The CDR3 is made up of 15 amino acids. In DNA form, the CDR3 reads TGTGCCAGCAGTGAAGAATGGACAGGGGCCTACGAGCAGTACTTC. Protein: CASSEEWTGAYEQYF.

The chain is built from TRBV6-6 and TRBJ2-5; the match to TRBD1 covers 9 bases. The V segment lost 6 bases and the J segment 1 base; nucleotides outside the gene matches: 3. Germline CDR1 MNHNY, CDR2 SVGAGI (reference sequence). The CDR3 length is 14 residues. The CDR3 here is CASSSQGAQETQYF. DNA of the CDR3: TGTGCCAGCAGCTCACAGGGGGCCCAAGAGACCCAGTACTTC.

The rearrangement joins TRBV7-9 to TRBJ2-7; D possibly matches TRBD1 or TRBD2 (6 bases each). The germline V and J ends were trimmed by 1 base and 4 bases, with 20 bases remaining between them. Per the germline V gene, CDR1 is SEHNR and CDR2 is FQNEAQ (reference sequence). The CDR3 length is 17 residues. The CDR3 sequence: CASSLGPTGRGTYEQYF. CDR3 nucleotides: TGTGCCAGCAGCTTAGGACCCACAGGGCGAGGGACTTACGAGCAGTACTTC.

Here the CDR3 DNA reads TGTGCCAGCAGTTATTTGGAGAATGAGCAGTTCTTC. It yields the protein CASSYLENEQFF. The chain joins TRBV6-6 to TRBJ2-1; D gene ambiguous. V lost 3 bases and J lost 7, with 7 bases in between. Germline CDR1 reads MNHNY; CDR2 reads SVGAGI (reference sequence). This CDR3 is built from 12 residues.

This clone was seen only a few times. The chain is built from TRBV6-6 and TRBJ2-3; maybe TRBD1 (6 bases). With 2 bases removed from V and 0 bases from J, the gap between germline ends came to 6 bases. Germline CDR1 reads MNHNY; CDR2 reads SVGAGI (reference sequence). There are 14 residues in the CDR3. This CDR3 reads CASSYTGSTDTQYF. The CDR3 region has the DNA TGTGCCAGCAGTTACACAGGGAGCACAGATACGCAGTATTTT.

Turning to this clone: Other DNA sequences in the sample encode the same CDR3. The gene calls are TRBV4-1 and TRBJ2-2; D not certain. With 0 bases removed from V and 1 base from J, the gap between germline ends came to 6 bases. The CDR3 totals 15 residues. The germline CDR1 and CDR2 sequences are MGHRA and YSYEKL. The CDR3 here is CASSQDRVNTGELFF. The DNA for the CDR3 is TGCGCCAGCAGCCAAGATCGGGTGAACACCGGGGAGCTGTTTTTT.

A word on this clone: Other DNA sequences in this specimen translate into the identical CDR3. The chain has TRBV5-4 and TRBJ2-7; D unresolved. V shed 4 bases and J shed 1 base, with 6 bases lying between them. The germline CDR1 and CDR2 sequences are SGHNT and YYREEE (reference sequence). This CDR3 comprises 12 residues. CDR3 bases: TGTGCCAGCAGCAGGGATTCCTACGAGCAGTACTTC. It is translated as CASSRDSYEQYF.